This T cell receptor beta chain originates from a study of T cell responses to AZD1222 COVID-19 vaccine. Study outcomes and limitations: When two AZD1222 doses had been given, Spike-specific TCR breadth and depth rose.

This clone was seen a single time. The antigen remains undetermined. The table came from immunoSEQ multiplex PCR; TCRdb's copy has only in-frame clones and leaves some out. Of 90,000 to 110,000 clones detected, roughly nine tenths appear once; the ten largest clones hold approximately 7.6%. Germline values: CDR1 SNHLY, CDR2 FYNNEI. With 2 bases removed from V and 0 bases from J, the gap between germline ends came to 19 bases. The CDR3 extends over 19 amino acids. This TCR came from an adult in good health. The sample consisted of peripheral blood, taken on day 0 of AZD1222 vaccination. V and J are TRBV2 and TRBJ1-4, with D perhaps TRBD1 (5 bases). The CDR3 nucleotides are TGTGCCAGCAGTGAACTACCGACAGCTTTAGTTGCAACTAATGAAAAACTGTTTTTT. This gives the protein CASSELPTALVATNEKLFF. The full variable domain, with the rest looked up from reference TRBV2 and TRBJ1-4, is EPEVTQTPSHQVTQMGQEVILRCVPISNHLYFYWYRQILGQKVEFLVSFYNNEISEKSEIFDDQFSVERPDGSNFTLKIRSTKLEDSAMYFCASSELPTALVATNEKLFFGSGTQLSVL.